The next 7 T cell receptor beta chains were all read from a single sample in a study of identical twins. TCRdb re-called the 5' RACE reads with MiXCR, one entry per CDR3 protein. The repertoire has 150,000 or so distinct CDR3 sequences, 3% to 4% of them found once; the top ten carry approximately 7.7%. The sequenced sample consisted of memory T cells sorted from blood. These TCRs come from a man younger than 35 in good health.

This clonotype has more than one count but fewer than ten. The chain has TRBV7-9 and TRBJ1-1, with 8 nucleotides matching TRBD1. This CDR3 comprises 16 residues. V was pared by 5 bases and J by 4 bases, with 12 bases of the junction left unmatched. Germline loops: CDR1 SEHNR, CDR2 FQNEAQ (reference sequence). The CDR3 DNA reads TGTGCCAGCAGCGTCAACAGGGGGATGGGTTTCACTGAAGCTTTCTTT. Translating gives CASSVNRGMGFTEAFF.

DNA for the CDR3: TGTGCCAGTAGTATCCGGGGCGCGGGAGCTTTCTTT. Protein product: CASSIRGAGAFF. This chain links TRBV19 with TRBJ1-1, with D possibly matching TRBD1 (5 bases). The CDR3 length is 12 residues. V lost 3 bases and J 10 bases, leaving 12 bases between the germline ends. Germline CDR1 reads LNHDA; CDR2 reads SQIVND (reference sequence).

This clonotype was found many times. The chain has TRBV27 and TRBJ2-7; 10 bases are a match to TRBD1. The CDR3 runs 15 residues. CDR1 and CDR2 (germline): MNHEY, SMNVEV (reference sequence). The trim removed 4 bases at V and 0 bases at J, leaving 3 bases unmatched. CDR3 loop: CASSSDRGFSYEQYF. The CDR3, as DNA: TGTGCCAGCAGTTCGGACAGGGGGTTCTCCTACGAGCAGTACTTC.

The table lists this clonotype with many counts. This chain links TRBV20-1 with TRBJ2-7; TRBD2 might be the D (6 bases). This CDR3 region has 13 residues. CDR1 DFQATT and CDR2 SNEGSKA come from the germline V gene (reference sequence). CDR3 coding DNA: TGCAGCATCAAAGAAGGGACTTTCTACGAGCAGTACTTC. It encodes CSIKEGTFYEQYF.

In this sample, this clonotype turned up many times. The V call is TRBV5-1, the J call TRBJ2-2; D not resolved. The germline CDR1 and CDR2 sequences are SGHRS and YFSETQ. The ends were cut back, 4 bases at V and 3 bases at J, with 13 bases in the middle. The CDR3 is made up of 15 amino acids. This chain's CDR3 is CASSPGSGDTGELFF. For the CDR3, the DNA is TGCGCCAGCAGCCCCGGGTCTGGGGACACCGGGGAGCTGTTTTTT.

The chain employs TRBV20-1 and TRBJ2-3; no clear D. This CDR3 region has 14 residues. The ends were cut back, 6 bases at V and 2 bases at J, with 15 bases in the middle. Germline CDR1 reads DFQATT; CDR2 reads SNEGSKA (reference sequence). CDR3 in amino acids: CSAPHRATTDTQYF. For the CDR3, the DNA is TGCAGTGCCCCACACCGGGCCACCACAGATACGCAGTATTTT.

This clonotype was detected ten times or more. The J gene is TRBJ2-2, the V gene TRBV5-1; D unresolved. This CDR3 is built from 14 residues. Germline CDR1 and CDR2: SGHRS and YFSETQ. V lost 4 bases to trimming and J lost 5 bases, with 12 bases between them. The CDR3 sequence is CASSTQGETGELFF. The CDR3 DNA follows: TGCGCCAGCAGCACTCAAGGAGAAACCGGGGAGCTGTTTTTT. Complete variable domain (other parts from reference TRBV5-1 and TRBJ2-2): KAGVTQTPRYLIKTRGQQVTLSCSPISGHRSVSWYQQTPGQGLQFLFEYFSETQRNKGNFPGRFSGRQFSNSRSEMNVSTLELGDSALYLCASSTQGETGELFFGEGSRLTVL.